This entry lists 10 T cell receptor beta chains sequenced from one sample in a study of tumor-infiltrating lymphocytes in localized non-small cell lung cancer. Method: immunoSEQ multiplex PCR; TCRdb's copy keeps in-frame clones and lacks some. The sample has some 6,800 clones, roughly three fifths seen once; the top ten hold approximately 13%. The sample comprised uninvolved lung tissue not adjacent to the tumor. The receptor source for this set is a human donor with non-small cell lung cancer.

Comment on this clone: An end of the junction differs from the germline gene, which may be a read error. This chain uses TRBV7-9 with TRBJ2-7; tentative D call: TRBD1 (5 bases). The CDR3 runs 12 residues. The germline V gene encodes CDR1 SEHNR and CDR2 FQNEAQ (reference sequence). In nucleotides, the CDR3 is TGTGCCAGCAGCTCCCTTGGGTGGGGCCAAGTCTTC. This gives the protein CASSSLGWGQVF. The variable domain in full, completed from reference TRBV7-9 and TRBJ2-7, reads DTGVSQNPRHKITKRGQNVTFRCDPISEHNRLYWYRQTLGQGPEFLTYFQNEAQLEKSRLLSDRFSAERPKGSFSTLEIQRTEQGDSAMYLCASSSLGWGQVFGPGTRLTVT.

The V call is TRBV5-1, the J call TRBJ1-6; possible D gene TRBD1, 6 bases. V lost 4 bases and J 9 bases, leaving 17 bases between the germline ends. Germline V CDR1 and CDR2: SGHRS, YFSETQ. CDR3 length: 15 residues. The CDR3 nucleotides are TGCGCCAGCAGCCGGACCGGGGGCGATACTTCACCCCTCCACTTT. Protein: CASSRTGGDTSPLHF.

The chain has TRBV19 and TRBJ2-2; D remains ambiguous. The V and J ends lost 5 bases and 1 base respectively, with 8 bases between them. This CDR3 region has 14 residues. The germline gives CDR1 LNHDA, CDR2 SQIVND (reference sequence). Written as DNA, the CDR3 is TGTGCCAGTAGTTACAGAGAGAACACCGGGGAGCTGTTTTTT. Translation: CASSYRENTGELFF.

In its sample, this clone was seen a few times. The chain combines TRBV29-1 with TRBJ2-7; D possibly uses TRBD1 or TRBD2 (5 bases each). V lost 3 bases and J lost 0, with 9 bases in between. The germline gives CDR1 SQVTM, CDR2 ANQGSEA. The CDR3 is made up of 13 amino acids. The CDR3 DNA sequence: TGCAGCGTTGAGAGGGGAAACTCCTACGAGCAGTACTTC. Translation: CSVERGNSYEQYF.

There are a few counts of this clone. The chain is built from TRBV7-9 and TRBJ2-1, with D uncertain. The CDR3 spans 12 residues. The germline gives CDR1 SEHNR, CDR2 FQNEAQ (reference sequence). V shed 5 bases and J shed 9 bases, with 11 bases lying between them. Here the CDR3 DNA reads TGTGCCAGCAGCCCCTCGGCGGTTGAGCAGTTCTTC. Amino acid sequence: CASSPSAVEQFF. The full variable domain, its missing parts supplied by reference TRBV7-9 and TRBJ2-1, is DTGVSQNPRHKITKRGQNVTFRCDPISEHNRLYWYRQTLGQGPEFLTYFQNEAQLEKSRLLSDRFSAERPKGSFSTLEIQRTEQGDSAMYLCASSPSAVEQFFGPGTRLTVL.

The V call is TRBV14, the J call TRBJ2-1; D remains unclear. The ends were cut back, 1 base at V and 3 bases at J, with 4 bases in the middle. This CDR3 is built from 13 residues. Germline loops: CDR1 SGHDN, CDR2 FVKESK. In nucleotides, the CDR3 is TGTGCCAGCAGCCAAGCGGTCTACAATGAGCAGTTCTTC. It codes for CASSQAVYNEQFF.

Only a few counts were recorded for this clone. V and J are TRBV7-9 and TRBJ1-5; 9 bases map to TRBD1. Germline CDR1 and CDR2: SEHNR and FQNEAQ (reference sequence). The CDR3 runs 17 residues. The ends lost 5 bases at V and 1 base at J; junction bases unmatched: 9. CDR3 in DNA: TGTGCCAGCAGCCTCACAGGGGGCCCGCAAAGCAATCAGCCCCAGCATTTT. It encodes CASSLTGGPQSNQPQHF. The variable domain in full, completed from reference TRBV7-9 and TRBJ1-5, reads DTGVSQNPRHKITKRGQNVTFRCDPISEHNRLYWYRQTLGQGPEFLTYFQNEAQLEKSRLLSDRFSAERPKGSFSTLEIQRTEQGDSAMYLCASSLTGGPQSNQPQHFGDGTRLSIL.

This chain joins TRBV16 and TRBJ1-5; D not resolved. The CDR3 length is 14 residues. The V end lost 2 bases, the J end lost 6 bases, and 11 bases lay between the germline ends. Germline CDR1 KGHSY, CDR2 FQNENV. The chain's CDR3 is CASSQTGRGQPQHF. CDR3 sequence (DNA): TGTGCCAGCAGCCAAACGGGTAGAGGTCAGCCCCAGCATTTT.

A few counts support this clone. V gene TRBV4-3 combines with J gene TRBJ1-5, with D unresolved. This CDR3 region has 15 residues. From germline, CDR1 is LGHNA and CDR2 YSLEER. V lost 1 base and J 0 bases, leaving 7 bases between the germline ends. For the CDR3, the DNA is TGCGCCAGCAGCCAAGTTCCAGATAGCAATCAGCCCCAGCATTTT. Protein: CASSQVPDSNQPQHF.

V usage is TRBV6-1 and J usage is TRBJ1-2, with D tentatively TRBD1 (5 bases). CDR1 is MNHNS, CDR2 SASEGT, per germline. Trimming removed 4 bases at V and 4 bases at J, with 16 bases between. The length of the CDR3 is 15 residues. The CDR3 sequence: CASSVGGLRGYGYTF. The CDR3 nucleotides are TGTGCCAGCAGTGTGGGGGGACTTAGAGGCTATGGCTACACCTTC.